The 24 T cell receptor beta chains below come from one sample, sequenced in a study of blood T cell repertoires in COVID-19. Profiling relied on immunoSEQ multiplex PCR, and the TCRdb table lists in-frame clones only, not all of them. Of fewer than 250,000 clones in the sample, around 85% were seen once. The sequenced sample consisted of PBMCs or T cells enriched from blood (not recorded which). These receptors came from a woman aged 25 to 45 who had recovered from COVID-19.

This chain connects TRBV19 to TRBJ2-7; 8 nucleotides agree with TRBD1. There are 14 residues in the CDR3. CDR1 is LNHDA, CDR2 SQIVND, per germline (reference sequence). V shed 3 bases and J 6 bases; nucleotides not matched to a gene: 7. CDR3 DNA: TGTGCCAGTAGTATGACAGGGGCGTCGCGCGAGCAGTACTTC. Translation: CASSMTGASREQYF. The whole variable domain, filled in from reference TRBV19 and TRBJ2-7, reads DGGITQSPKYLFRKEGQNVTLSCEQNLNHDAMYWYRQDPGQGLRLIYYSQIVNDFQKGDIAEGYSVSREKKESFPLTVTSAQKNPTAFYLCASSMTGASREQYFGPGTRLTVT.

V usage is TRBV6-5 and J usage is TRBJ1-4, with a possible D match to TRBD1 (5 bases). Trimming took 8 bases from V and 8 from J, leaving 15 bases between them. Germline CDR1 is MNHEY and CDR2 is SVGAGI. The length of the CDR3 is 13 residues. The DNA of the CDR3 is TGTGCCAGCCGAGCAGGGTATGGGGAAAAACTGTTTTTT. It translates to CASRAGYGEKLFF.

This chain uses TRBV28 with TRBJ1-1; 7 bases match TRBD1. Germline lookup yields CDR1 MDHEN and CDR2 SYDVKM. This CDR3 has 15 amino acids. The trim removed 6 bases at V and 1 base at J, leaving 8 bases unmatched. CDR3 loop: CASSEAGTENTEAFF. The CDR3 DNA reads as TGTGCCAGCAGCGAGGCCGGGACAGAGAACACTGAAGCTTTCTTT. Variable domain in full (rest from reference TRBV28 and TRBJ1-1): DVKVTQSSRYLVKRTGEKVFLECVQDMDHENMFWYRQDPGLGLRLIYFSYDVKMKEKGDIPEGYSVSREKKERFSLILESASTNQTSMYLCASSEAGTENTEAFFGQGTRLTVV.

This rearrangement joins TRBV5-1 to TRBJ2-5, with 7 bases lining up with TRBD1. The V segment lost 3 bases and the J segment 1 base; nucleotides outside the gene matches: 3. Germline V gene sequence: CDR1 SGHRS, CDR2 YFSETQ. CDR3 length: 14 residues. The CDR3 loop is CASSSGQVQETQYF. The CDR3 bases are TGCGCCAGCAGCTCAGGACAGGTCCAAGAGACCCAGTACTTC.

V gene TRBV11-2 combines with J gene TRBJ2-7; D ambiguous. V dropped 6 bases and J dropped 0 bases, with 6 bases sitting between them. The CDR3 sequence is 12 residues long. From germline, CDR1 is SGHAT and CDR2 FQNNGV. CDR3 sequence: CASSTSSYEQYF. In nucleotides, the CDR3 is TGTGCCAGCAGTACGAGCTCCTACGAGCAGTACTTC.

The CDR3 bases are TGTGCCATTCGGGCAGCTAGGGGGCAAGAGACCCAGTACTTC. It encodes CAIRAARGQETQYF. The chain recombines TRBV10-3 with TRBJ2-5; D is possibly TRBD1 (6 bases). The CDR3 has 14 residues. Germline assignment: CDR1 ENHRY and CDR2 SYGVKD. The V end was cut by 9 bases, the J end by 2 bases, with 16 bases between.

The V and J genes are TRBV5-6 and TRBJ1-2; 10 nucleotides agree with TRBD1. CDR1 and CDR2 from the germline V gene are SGHDT and YYEEEE. The length of the CDR3 is 15 residues. Unmatched junction bases numbered 5, after V lost 3 bases and J lost 3 bases. This CDR3 reads CASSSSGTGDYGYTF. Here the CDR3 DNA reads TGTGCCAGCAGCTCCTCGGGGACAGGGGACTATGGCTACACCTTC.

The chain carries TRBV10-3 and TRBJ2-5, with D maybe TRBD2 (6 bases). Trimming pared 6 bases from V and 1 base from J, leaving 12 bases between. The CDR3 spans 14 residues. The germline V gene encodes CDR1 ENHRY and CDR2 SYGVKD. In DNA, the CDR3 is TGTGCCATCAGGGCAGGGACTGTCCAAGAGACCCAGTACTTC. The encoded protein is CAIRAGTVQETQYF.

The V call is TRBV14, the J call TRBJ1-2, with no clear D. The CDR3 is made up of 12 amino acids. V dropped 9 bases and J dropped 2 bases, with 10 bases sitting between them. The V gene's germline CDR1 is SGHDN and CDR2 FVKESK. Here the CDR3 reads CASPPRNYGYTF. The CDR3, as DNA: TGTGCCAGTCCCCCCCGGAACTATGGCTACACCTTC.

This rearrangement joins TRBV28 to TRBJ1-2, with TRBD1 matching over 9 bases. With 6 bases clipped from V and 4 bases from J, the junction kept 9 bases outside the gene matches. Per the germline V gene, CDR1 is MDHEN and CDR2 is SYDVKM. The CDR3 contains 15 residues. The CDR3 loop is CASRPQGAWSYGYTF. CDR3 nucleotides: TGTGCCAGCAGACCACAGGGGGCATGGAGCTATGGCTACACCTTC.

This clone was seen just once. The chain has TRBV24-1 and TRBJ2-3; a possible D gene is TRBD2 (6 bases). CDR3 length: 16 residues. Trimming left V 1 base short and J 4 bases short, with 14 bases between. Per germline, CDR1 KGHDR and CDR2 SFDVKD. The CDR3 loop reads CATSDFGRETSDTQYF. CDR3 DNA: TGTGCCACCAGTGATTTCGGTCGGGAGACCTCAGATACGCAGTATTTT.

The J gene is TRBJ1-3, the V gene TRBV30; 9 bases match TRBD1. The CDR3 loop spans 16 amino acids. CDR1 and CDR2 (germline): GTSNPN, SVGIG (reference sequence). Unmatched junction bases numbered 4, after V lost 0 bases and J lost 1 base. CDR3 DNA: TGTGCCTGGAGTGTCCCCGGGACAGGGTCTGGAAACACCATATATTTT. Its translation is CAWSVPGTGSGNTIYF. The variable domain in full, with the rest retrieved from reference TRBV30 and TRBJ1-3, is SQTIHQWPATLVQPVGSPLSLECTVEGTSNPNLYWYRQAAGRGLQLLFYSVGIGQISSEVPQNLSASRPQDRQFILSSKKLLLSDSGFYLCAWSVPGTGSGNTIYFGEGSWLTVV.

The table lists this clone with a few counts. J is TRBJ2-1 and V is TRBV2; possible D gene TRBD2, 6 bases. Germline V lookup: CDR1 SNHLY, CDR2 FYNNEI. V was clipped by 6 bases and J by 3 bases, with 21 bases between them. The CDR3 totals 17 residues. CDR3 nucleotide sequence: TGTGCCAGCAGCGAGGGAGAGTGGCTAGCGCTCTACAATGAGCAGTTCTTC. Protein sequence: CASSEGEWLALYNEQFF.

The chain has TRBV3-1 (or the pseudogene TRBV3-2) and TRBJ2-5, with D possibly being TRBD1 (6 bases). Trimming pared 0 bases from V and 4 bases from J, leaving 12 bases between. CDR1 is LGHDT, CDR2 YNNKEL, per germline (reference sequence). This CDR3 is 15 amino acids long. In nucleotides, the CDR3 is TGTGCCAGCAGCCAAGATGAAGAAGGGGGAGAGACCCAGTACTTC. Translating gives CASSQDEEGGETQYF.

This chain joins TRBV28 and TRBJ2-7; TRBD2 matches 9 bases. V dropped 3 bases and J dropped 4; count of bases not matched to a gene: 7. Germline V gene sequence: CDR1 MDHEN, CDR2 SYDVKM. The CDR3 runs 15 residues. This chain's CDR3 is CASSFAIAGAYEQYF. Written as DNA, the CDR3 is TGTGCCAGCAGTTTTGCGATAGCGGGAGCGTACGAGCAGTACTTC.

V is TRBV29-1 and J is TRBJ1-5; the D is unclear. The CDR3 loop spans 13 amino acids. V was pared by 4 bases and J by 6 bases, with 13 bases between. From germline, CDR1 is SQVTM and CDR2 ANQGSEA. The CDR3 bases are TGCAGCGTTGCTCAAGGAGGAGGTCAGCCCCAGCATTTT. Translation gives CSVAQGGGQPQHF.

This clone is a singleton in its sample. V is TRBV27 and J is TRBJ1-1; D remains unclear. In germline, CDR1 is MNHEY, CDR2 SMNVEV (reference sequence). The CDR3 totals 16 residues. V was cut by 3 bases and J by 1 base, with 15 bases left in between. The CDR3 nucleotides are TGTGCCAGCAGTTTCCTAATGCCGACAACGAACACTGAAGCTTTCTTT. As protein: CASSFLMPTTNTEAFF.

The V gene is TRBV5-6, the J gene TRBJ1-2; D is undetermined. Germline V gives CDR1 SGHDT, CDR2 YYEEEE. Trimming pared 4 bases from V and 7 bases from J, leaving 17 bases between. CDR3 length: 14 residues. The CDR3 sequence: CASSPGEGAGGYTF. The CDR3 nucleotides read TGTGCCAGCAGCCCTGGAGAGGGCGCGGGTGGCTACACCTTC.

The gene calls are TRBV4-1 and TRBJ1-2; TRBD1 aligns across 8 bases. CDR1 MGHRA and CDR2 YSYEKL come from the germline V gene. V shed 2 bases and J 4 bases; nucleotides not matched to a gene: 12. There are 17 residues in the CDR3. The CDR3 spells CASSQTLTRGPGYGYTF. The CDR3 nucleotides are TGCGCCAGCAGCCAAACCTTGACCAGGGGGCCGGGCTATGGCTACACCTTC.

The chain uses TRBV12-5 and TRBJ1-6; D not certain. Germline V gene lookup returns CDR1 LGHNT and CDR2 FRNRAP. V was cut by 7 bases and J by 5 bases, with 6 bases left in between. The length of the CDR3 is 12 residues. The DNA of the CDR3 is TGTGCTAGTGCGGTGGATAATTCACCCCTCCACTTT. This encodes CASAVDNSPLHF.

The sample holds one count of this clone. The chain couples TRBV7-3 to TRBJ1-5; the D is unclear. V was trimmed by 4 bases and J by 3 bases, leaving 7 bases between them. The CDR3 has 13 amino acids. CDR1 and CDR2 (germline): SGHTA, FQGTGA. The CDR3 nucleotides are TGTGCCAGCAGCTACAGTAACAATCAGCCCCAGCATTTT. Encoded protein: CASSYSNNQPQHF.

The chain couples TRBV10-3 to TRBJ1-2, with 10 bases that match TRBD1. Unmatched junction bases numbered 10, after V lost 6 bases and J lost 6 bases. The CDR3 contains 15 residues. The germline gives CDR1 ENHRY, CDR2 SYGVKD. The CDR3 nucleotides are TGTGCCATCAGGACCTCTTTCGGGACAGGGGATGGCTACACCTTC. It codes for CAIRTSFGTGDGYTF.

Here the CDR3 reads CASSVGQTGDSQYF. CDR3 nucleotides: TGTGCCAGTAGTGTCGGACAGACAGGGGATTCGCAGTATTTT. The chain employs TRBV19 and TRBJ2-3; 8 bases are a match to TRBD1. The junction had 11 bases not matched to a gene; V was cut back by 5 bases and J by 10 bases. This CDR3 spans 14 amino acids. Germline values: CDR1 LNHDA, CDR2 SQIVND (reference sequence).

This clone was observed once. V is TRBV5-1 and J is TRBJ1-1, with D tentatively TRBD1 (5 bases). Germline V CDR1 and CDR2: SGHRS, YFSETQ. The CDR3 is 13 residues long. The V end was cut by 0 bases, the J end by 5 bases, with 8 bases between. The CDR3 loop reads CASSLGQSTEAFF. CDR3 nucleotide sequence: TGCGCCAGCAGCTTGGGACAGAGTACTGAAGCTTTCTTT.